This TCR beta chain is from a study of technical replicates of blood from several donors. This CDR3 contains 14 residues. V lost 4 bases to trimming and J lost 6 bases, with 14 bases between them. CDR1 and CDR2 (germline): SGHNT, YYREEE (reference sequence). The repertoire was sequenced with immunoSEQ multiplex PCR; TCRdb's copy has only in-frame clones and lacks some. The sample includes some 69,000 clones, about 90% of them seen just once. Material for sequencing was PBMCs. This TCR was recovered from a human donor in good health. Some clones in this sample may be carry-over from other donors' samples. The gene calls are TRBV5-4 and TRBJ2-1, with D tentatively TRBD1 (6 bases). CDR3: CASSRKTGPNEQFF. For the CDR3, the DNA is TGTGCCAGCAGCAGGAAGACAGGCCCCAATGAGCAGTTCTTC. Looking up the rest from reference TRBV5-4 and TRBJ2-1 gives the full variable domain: ETGVTQSPTHLIKTRGQQVTLRCSSQSGHNTVSWYQQALGQGPQFIFQYYREEENGRGNFPPRFSGLQFPNYSSELNVNALELDDSALYLCASSRKTGPNEQFFGPGTRLTVL.